This TCR beta chain stems from a study of blood T cell repertoires in COVID-19. Study-level background: The cDNA or gDNA used as material had been derived from T cells, B-cell-depleted T cells, or PBMCs.

In germline, CDR1 is MNHEY, CDR2 SVGAGI. With V trimmed by 6 bases and J by 7 bases, 4 bases remained unmatched. The CDR3 sequence is 13 residues long. Data came from immunoSEQ multiplex PCR; TCRdb stores just in-frame clones and leaves some out. The data contain approximately 150,000 clones, roughly 80% of them singletons. The sequencing input was peripheral blood. The rearrangement joins TRBV6-5 to TRBJ1-2; 11 nucleotides align to TRBD1. The receptor was isolated from a man aged 55 to 70 with acute or convalescent COVID-19. The CDR3 DNA is TGTGCCAGCAGAGGACAGGGGGCGTTTGGCTACACCTTC. Its protein is CASRGQGAFGYTF.